This T cell receptor beta chain was profiled in a study of shared clonotypes between healthy human individuals. A remark on this clone: Its target is not known.

Some clones are missing from TCRdb's copy, which holds only in-frame ones; the method was immunoSEQ multiplex PCR. The repertoire holds some 1.5 million clones, with nearly 99% as singletons. V shed 0 bases and J 8 bases; nucleotides not matched to a gene: 7. The CDR3 totals 15 residues. Germline assignment: CDR1 SGDLS and CDR2 YYNGEE. Study-level points and caveats: Only blood underwent sampling, and tissue repertoires likely differ. Genetic and exposure-history diversity was limited by the small donor number.

The sequencing sample was made of naive CD4+ T cells sorted from blood. Subset: CD45RA+ positively selected. This TCR came from a young man in good health. The rearrangement uses TRBV9 and TRBJ2-1; 8 bases are a match to TRBD2. This CDR3 is CASSVASGSGDEQFF. The CDR3 coding sequence is TGTGCCAGCAGCGTAGCCAGCGGGAGTGGCGATGAGCAGTTCTTC.